The T cell receptor (beta chain) under discussion was sequenced for a study of human T cells and chemical hapten exposure. The wider study: Across the whole study, which lasted around 26 weeks, patients were given diphenylcyclopropenone on the scalp once a week. Once 0.01% DPC had been applied to the upper back by patch test, readings were taken at 6 days. Study-level points and caveats: Clustering by CDR3 similarity yielded significantly more large clusters from expanded TCRs than controls. Patch test score showed a positive correlation with PT1 expanded TCR counts.

The CDR3 spans 13 residues. V was pared by 0 bases and J by 6 bases, with 2 bases of the junction left unmatched. The germline V gene encodes CDR1 MNHEY and CDR2 SVGAGI. Time point specified: pre-sensitization, week 0. Treatment: therapeutic diphenylcyclopropenone sensitization with weekly scalp DPC. Concerning this clonotype: Its antigen is as yet unknown.

TCRdb processed the RACE reads anew with MiXCR; each CDR3 protein has one entry. Of 80,000 to 100,000 distinct CDR3 sequences in the sample, roughly a tenth were seen once. V is TRBV6-5 and J is TRBJ2-7, with 7 bases lining up with TRBD2. The specimen comprised whole blood, sampled in connection with sensitization to the hapten diphenylcyclopropenone (DPC). The source is a woman aged 55-69 years with alopecia areata. Some clones in this sample may be carry-over from other donors' samples. The CDR3 DNA reads TGTGCCAGCAGTTACTCTGCGGGGGTCGAGCAGTACTTC. Translation: CASSYSAGVEQYF.